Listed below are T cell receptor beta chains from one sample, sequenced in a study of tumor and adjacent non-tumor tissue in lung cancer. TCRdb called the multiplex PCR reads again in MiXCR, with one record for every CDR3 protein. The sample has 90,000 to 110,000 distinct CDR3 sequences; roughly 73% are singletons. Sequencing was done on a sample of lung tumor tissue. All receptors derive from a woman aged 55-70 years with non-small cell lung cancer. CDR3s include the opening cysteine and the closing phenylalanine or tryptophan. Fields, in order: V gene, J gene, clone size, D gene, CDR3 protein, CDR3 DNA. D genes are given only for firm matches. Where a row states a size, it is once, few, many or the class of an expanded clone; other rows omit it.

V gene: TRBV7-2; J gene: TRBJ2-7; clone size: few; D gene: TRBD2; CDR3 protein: CASSPAPGGAYEQYF; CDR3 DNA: TGTGCCAGCAGTCCGGCCCCCGGGGGGGCCTACGAGCAGTACTTC
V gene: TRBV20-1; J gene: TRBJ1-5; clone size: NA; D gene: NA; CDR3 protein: CSAGDRQAISNQPQHF; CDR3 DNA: TGCAGTGCTGGAGATCGTCAGGCTATAAGCAATCAGCCCCAGCATTTT
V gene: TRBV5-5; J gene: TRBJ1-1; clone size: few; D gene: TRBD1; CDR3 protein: CANSLRPGTGGGNTEAFF; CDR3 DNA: TGTGCCAACAGCTTACGTCCCGGGACAGGGGGGGGAAACACTGAAGCTTTCTTT
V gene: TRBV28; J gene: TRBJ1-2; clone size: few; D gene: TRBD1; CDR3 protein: CASRIPGQNYGYTF; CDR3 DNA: TGTGCCAGCAGAATCCCGGGACAGAACTATGGCTACACCTTC
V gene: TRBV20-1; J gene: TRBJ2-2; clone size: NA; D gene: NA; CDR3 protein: CSANGQIGELFF; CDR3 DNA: TGCAGTGCTAATGGACAGATTGGGGAGCTCTTTTTT
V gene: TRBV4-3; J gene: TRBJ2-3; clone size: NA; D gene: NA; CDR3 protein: CASSQEVAEGRRNTQYF; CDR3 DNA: TGCGCCAGCAGCCAAGAAGTTGCGGAGGGGAGGCGAAATACGCAGTATTTT
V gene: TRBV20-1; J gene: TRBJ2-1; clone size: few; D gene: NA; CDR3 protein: CSASYRTRSYNEQFF; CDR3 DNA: TGCAGTGCTTCTTACAGGACACGCTCCTACAATGAGCAGTTCTTC
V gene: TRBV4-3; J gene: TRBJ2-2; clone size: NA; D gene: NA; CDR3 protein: CASSPSGDRSGELFF; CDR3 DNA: TGCGCCAGCAGCCCCTCGGGTGATCGATCCGGGGAGCTGTTTTTT
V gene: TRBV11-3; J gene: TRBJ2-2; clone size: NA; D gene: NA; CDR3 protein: CACSLSGVNTGERLF; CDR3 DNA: TGTGCCTGCAGCTTATCAGGGGTGAACACCGGGGAGCGGTTGTTT
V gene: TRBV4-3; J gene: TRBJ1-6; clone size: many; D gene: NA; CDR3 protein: CASSQETGDNSPLHF; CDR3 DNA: TGCGCCAGCAGCCAAGAAACGGGGGATAATTCACCCCTCCACTTT
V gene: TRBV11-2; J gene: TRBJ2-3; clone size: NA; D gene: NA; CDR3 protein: CANSATVTTTDTQYF; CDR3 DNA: TGTGCCAACAGCGCCACCGTGACGACTACAGATACGCAGTATTTT
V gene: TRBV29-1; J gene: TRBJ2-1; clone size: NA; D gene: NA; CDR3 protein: CSLEGLDSLSYNEQFF; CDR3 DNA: TGCAGCTTAGAAGGTTTGGACTCCCTATCCTACAATGAGCAGTTCTTC
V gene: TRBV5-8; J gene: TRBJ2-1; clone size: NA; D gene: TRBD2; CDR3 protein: CASSLAPGLADNEQFF; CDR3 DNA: TGTGCCAGCAGCTTGGCGCCGGGACTAGCGGACAATGAGCAGTTCTTC
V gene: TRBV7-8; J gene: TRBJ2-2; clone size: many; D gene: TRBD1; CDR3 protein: CASSSLPSGQGVGELFF; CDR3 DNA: TGTGCCAGCAGCTCCCTGCCGTCGGGACAGGGGGTCGGGGAGCTGTTTTTT
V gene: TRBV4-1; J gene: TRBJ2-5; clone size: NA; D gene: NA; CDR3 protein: CASSQDRGTAETQYF; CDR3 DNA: TGCGCCAGCAGCCAAGATCGCGGTACAGCGGAGACCCAGTATTTC
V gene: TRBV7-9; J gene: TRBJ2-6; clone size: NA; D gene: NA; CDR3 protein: CASSLDAGSPGANVLTF; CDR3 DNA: TGTGCCAGCAGCTTAGATGCAGGATCCCCTGGGGCCAACGTCCTGACTTTC
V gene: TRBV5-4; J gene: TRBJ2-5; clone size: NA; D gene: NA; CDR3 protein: CPSSAAGANQETQYF; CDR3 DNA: TGTCCCAGCAGCGCTGCAGGGGCGAACCAAGAGACCCAGTACTTC
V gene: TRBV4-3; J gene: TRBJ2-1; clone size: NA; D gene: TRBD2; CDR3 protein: CASSQCGGGGNEQFF; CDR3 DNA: TGCGCCAGCAGCCAGTGTGGGGGGGGGGGCAATGAGCAGTTCTTC
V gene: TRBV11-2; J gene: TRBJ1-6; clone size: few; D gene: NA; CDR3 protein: CASSLEASNLPLHF; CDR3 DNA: TGTGCCTCCAGCTTAGAAGCAAGTAATTTACCCCTCCACTTT
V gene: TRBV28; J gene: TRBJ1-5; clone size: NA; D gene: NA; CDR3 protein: CVSLLTVSNQPQHF; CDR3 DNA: TGTGTCAGCCTCCTCACGGTGAGCAATCAGCCCCAGCATTTT
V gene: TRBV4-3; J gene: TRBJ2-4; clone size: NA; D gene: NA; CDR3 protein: CASSLLTGERNIQYF; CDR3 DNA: TGCGCTAGCAGCTTGTTGACCGGTGAGAGAAACATTCAGTACTTC
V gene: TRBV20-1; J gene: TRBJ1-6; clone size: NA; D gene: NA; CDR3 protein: CSAPGTAPNLPLHF; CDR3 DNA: TGCAGTGCTCCTGGGACCGCTCCTAACTTACCCCTCCACTTT
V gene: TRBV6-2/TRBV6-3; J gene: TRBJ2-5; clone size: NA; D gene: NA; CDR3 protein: CADSRITQQETQYF; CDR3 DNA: TGTGCCGACAGTCGGATTACCCAACAAGAGACCCAGTACTTC
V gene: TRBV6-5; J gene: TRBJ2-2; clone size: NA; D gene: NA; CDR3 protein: CTSSYDSGTGELFF; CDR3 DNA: TGTACCAGCAGTTACGATTCGGGAACCGGGGAGCTGTTTTTT
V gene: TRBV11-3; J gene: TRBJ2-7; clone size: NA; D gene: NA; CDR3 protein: CPKKQVDSYEQYF; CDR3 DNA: TGTCCCAAAAAACAGGTCGACTCCTACGAGCAGTACTTC
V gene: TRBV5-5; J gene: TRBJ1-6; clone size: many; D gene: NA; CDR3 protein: CASSFNWGLNSPLHF; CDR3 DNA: TGTGCCAGCAGCTTCAATTGGGGGCTTAATTCACCCCTCCACTTT
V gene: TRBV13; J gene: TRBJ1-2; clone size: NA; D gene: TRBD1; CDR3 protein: CASTTLGQPNYGYTF; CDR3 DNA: TGTGCCAGCACCACACTGGGACAGCCTAACTATGGCTACACCTTC
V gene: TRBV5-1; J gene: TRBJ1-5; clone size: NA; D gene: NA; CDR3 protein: CASSLGGTGEGPQHF; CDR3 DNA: TGCGCCAGCAGCTTGGGGGGGACTGGGGAAGGGCCCCAGCATTTT
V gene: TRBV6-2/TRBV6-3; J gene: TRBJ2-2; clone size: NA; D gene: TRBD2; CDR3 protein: CANSLRGGANTGELFF; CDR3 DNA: TGTGCCAACAGTCTACGGGGGGGCGCGAACACCGGGGAGCTGTTTTTT
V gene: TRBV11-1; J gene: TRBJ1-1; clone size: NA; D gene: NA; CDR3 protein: CASIRDRNTKAFF; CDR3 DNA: TGTGCTAGCATCCGGGACCGCAACACTAAAGCTTTCTTT
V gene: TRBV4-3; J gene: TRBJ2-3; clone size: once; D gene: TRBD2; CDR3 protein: CASSPAAGGFTNTQYF; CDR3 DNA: TGCGCCAGCAGCCCAGCAGCGGGAGGCTTCACAAATACGCAGTATTTT
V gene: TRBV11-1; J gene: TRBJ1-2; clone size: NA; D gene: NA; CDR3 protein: CVSSFGSGYNYGYTF; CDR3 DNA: TGTGTCAGCAGCTTTGGGTCGGGATATAACTATGGCTACACCTTC
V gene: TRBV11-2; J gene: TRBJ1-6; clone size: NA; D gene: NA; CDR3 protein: CASSILYSPLHF; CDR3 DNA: TGTGCCAGCAGCATACTGTATTCACCCCTCCACTTT
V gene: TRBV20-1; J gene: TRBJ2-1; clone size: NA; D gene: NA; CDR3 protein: CSARDLEGVGNEKSF; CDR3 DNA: TGCAGTGCTAGAGATTTAGAGGGAGTCGGGAATGAGAAGTCATTC
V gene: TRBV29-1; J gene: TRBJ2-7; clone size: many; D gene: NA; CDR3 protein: CSVLRDFLSYEQYF; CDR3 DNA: TGCAGCGTTCTCCGGGACTTCCTCTCCTACGAGCAGTACTTC
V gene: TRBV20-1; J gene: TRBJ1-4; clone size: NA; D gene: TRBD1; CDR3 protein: CSGGGDRYEKLFF; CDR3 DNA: TGCAGTGGTGGGGGGGACAGGTACGAAAAGCTGTTTTTT
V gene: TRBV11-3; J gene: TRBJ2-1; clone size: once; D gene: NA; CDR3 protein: CVSNLGPLALSYYVQFF; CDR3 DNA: TGTGTCAGCAACTTAGGCCCACTAGCACTATCCTACTATGTGCAGTTCTTC
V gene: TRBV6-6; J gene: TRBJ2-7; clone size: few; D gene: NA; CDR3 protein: CASSRQTVGDYEQHF; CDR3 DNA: TGTGCCAGCAGTCGCCAGACAGTAGGAGACTACGAGCAGCACTTC
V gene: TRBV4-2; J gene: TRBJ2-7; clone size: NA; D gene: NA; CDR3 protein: CDSSRVTPGLTPYEQYF; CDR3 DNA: TGTGATAGCAGCCGAGTTACGCCGGGATTAACGCCCTACGAGCAGTACTTC
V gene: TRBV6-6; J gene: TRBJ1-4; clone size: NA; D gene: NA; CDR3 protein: CASRDGDGANEKLFF; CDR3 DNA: TGTGCCAGTAGAGATGGGGACGGAGCTAATGAAAAACTGTTTTTT
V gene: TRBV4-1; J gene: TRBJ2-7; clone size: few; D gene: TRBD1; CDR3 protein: CASSQEGTGSPYEQYF; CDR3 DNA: TGCGCCAGTAGCCAAGAAGGGACAGGGAGCCCCTACGAGCAGTACTTC
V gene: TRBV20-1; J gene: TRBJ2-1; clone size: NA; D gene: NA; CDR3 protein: CSASPLVNGQFF; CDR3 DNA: TGCAGTGCTTCGCCACTAGTTAATGGGCAGTTCTTC
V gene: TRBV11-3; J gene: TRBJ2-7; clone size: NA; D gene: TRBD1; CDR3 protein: CASSFPTGTGIVCEQYF; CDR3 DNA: TGTGCCAGCAGCTTCCCAACCGGGACAGGCATAGTTTGCGAGCAGTACTTC
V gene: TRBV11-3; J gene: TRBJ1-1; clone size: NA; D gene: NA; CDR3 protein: CVSRLIGPPGRMNTEAFF; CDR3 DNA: TGTGTCAGCAGGTTAATTGGGCCGCCGGGACGGATGAATACTGAAGCTTTCTTT
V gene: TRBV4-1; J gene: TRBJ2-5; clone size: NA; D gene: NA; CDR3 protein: CASSQDRVGGLPETQSF; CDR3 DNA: TGCGCCAGTAGCCAAGATAGGGTGGGGGGGCTGCCCGAGACCCAGAGCTTC
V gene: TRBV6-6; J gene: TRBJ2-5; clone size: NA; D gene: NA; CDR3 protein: CASSWHGRQETHYF; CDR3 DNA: TGTGCCAGCAGTTGGCACGGACGACAAGAGACCCACTACTTC
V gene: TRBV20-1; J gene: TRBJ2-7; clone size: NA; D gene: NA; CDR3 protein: CSASGQTREHYF; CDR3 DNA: TGCAGTGCAAGCGGACAAACGAGGGAGCATTACTTC
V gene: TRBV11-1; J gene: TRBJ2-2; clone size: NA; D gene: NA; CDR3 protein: CAFRSRVGRTGELFF; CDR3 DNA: TGTGCCTTCCGGTCTCGGGTCGGCCGGACCGGGGAGCTGTTTTTC
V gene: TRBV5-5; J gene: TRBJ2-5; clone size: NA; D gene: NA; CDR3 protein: CVSSGGVFDFQETQYF; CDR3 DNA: TGTGTCAGCAGCGGCGGAGTATTCGACTTTCAAGAGACCCAGTACTTC
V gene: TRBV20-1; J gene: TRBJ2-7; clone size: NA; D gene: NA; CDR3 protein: CSASGTYEQYF; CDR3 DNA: TGCAGTGCGAGTGGTACATACGAGCAGTACTTC
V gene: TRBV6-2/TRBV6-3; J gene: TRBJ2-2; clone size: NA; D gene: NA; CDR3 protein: CASCYTQQRANTGDLFF; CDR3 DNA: TGTGCCAGCTGTTACACCCAACAGAGGGCTAACACCGGGGATCTGTTTTTT
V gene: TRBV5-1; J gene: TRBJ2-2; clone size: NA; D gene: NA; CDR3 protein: CASSLGGRTMNTGELFF; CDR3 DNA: TGTGCTAGCAGCTTGGGGGGCAGGACCATGAACACCGGGGAGCTGTTTTTT